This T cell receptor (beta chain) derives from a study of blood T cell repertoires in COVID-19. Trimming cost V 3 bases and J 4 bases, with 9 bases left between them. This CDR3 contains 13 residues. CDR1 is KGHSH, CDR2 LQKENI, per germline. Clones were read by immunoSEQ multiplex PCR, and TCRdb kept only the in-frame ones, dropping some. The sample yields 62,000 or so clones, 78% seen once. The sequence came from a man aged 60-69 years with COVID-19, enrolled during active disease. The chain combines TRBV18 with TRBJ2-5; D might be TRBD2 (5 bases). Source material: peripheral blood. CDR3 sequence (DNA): TGTGCCAGCTCACCTAATGGGAGAGAGACCCAGTACTTC. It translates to CASSPNGRETQYF.